The entry below describes one TCR beta chain. The same CDR3 is also encoded by other DNA sequences in this sample. These data are taken from a study of blood T cell repertoires in COVID-19. For the study at large: PBMCs, B-cell-depleted T cells, or T cells provided the cDNA or gDNA that made up the material.

Original processing methods: Estimated nucleated cell counts came from reference gene primer amplification. Assay: immunoSEQ multiplex PCR; the TCRdb copy retains only in-frame clones and omits some. V and J calls and clone size are copied from that table; D and trimming were computed from the DNA. The sample shows fewer than 650,000 clones, roughly 89% of them seen only once. CDR3 length equals 13 residues. The V and J ends lost 1 base and 0 bases respectively, with 6 bases between them. Per germline, CDR1 SQVTM and CDR2 ANQGSEA. The genes are TRBV29-1 and TRBJ1-1; D unclear. The source material was peripheral blood. The TCR sequence derives from a woman aged 45-65 years with COVID-19, enrolled during active disease. CDR3 DNA sequence: TGCAGCGTTGAAGGCAGGATGAACACTGAAGCTTTCTTT. Its translation is CSVEGRMNTEAFF.